One and the same sample provided the 3 T cell receptor beta chains below, sequenced in a study of blood T cell repertoires in COVID-19 (dated by TCRdb to the early 2020s). Receptor libraries were prepared by the immunoSEQ multiplex PCR assay. This is the immuneACCESS table as TCRdb keeps it, with only in-frame sequences that have V and J called. A part of the clones is gone; compared with another copy, unresolved V genes explain less than half, and the rest is unexplained. The sample yields around 150,000 clones; about 86% were counted once. The ten top clones hold around 3.5% of the sample. The sample was peripheral blood. The receptors here all came from a man in his 70s with acute or convalescent COVID-19.

The rearrangement uses TRBV9 and TRBJ1-3; a possible D gene is TRBD1 (6 bases). In germline, CDR1 is SGDLS, CDR2 YYNGEE. Trimming removed 3 bases at V and 7 bases at J, with 11 bases between. The CDR3 consists of 13 residues. The DNA of the CDR3 is TGTGCCAGCAGCGCAGTAACAGGGAACACCATATATTTT. Its translation is CASSAVTGNTIYF.

This chain connects TRBV6-2 or TRBV6-3 to TRBJ2-7, with a weak D call TRBD2 (6 bases). Germline V gene data show CDR1 as MNHEY and CDR2 as SVGEGT. Trimming left V 2 bases short and J 2 bases short, with 10 bases between. The CDR3 contains 14 residues. CDR3 in amino acids: CASSYDGGTYEQYF. In DNA, the CDR3 is TGTGCCAGCAGTTACGACGGGGGAACCTACGAGCAGTACTTC.

This chain uses TRBV6-2 or TRBV6-3 with TRBJ2-7; D might be TRBD1 (5 bases). This CDR3 has 14 amino acids. Germline values: CDR1 MNHEY, CDR2 SVGEGT. Between the trimmed V and J ends, which lost 5 bases and 0 bases, there was a span of 11 bases. This CDR3 reads CASSPTVPSYEQYF. Here the CDR3 DNA reads TGTGCCAGCAGTCCGACAGTTCCCTCCTACGAGCAGTACTTC.